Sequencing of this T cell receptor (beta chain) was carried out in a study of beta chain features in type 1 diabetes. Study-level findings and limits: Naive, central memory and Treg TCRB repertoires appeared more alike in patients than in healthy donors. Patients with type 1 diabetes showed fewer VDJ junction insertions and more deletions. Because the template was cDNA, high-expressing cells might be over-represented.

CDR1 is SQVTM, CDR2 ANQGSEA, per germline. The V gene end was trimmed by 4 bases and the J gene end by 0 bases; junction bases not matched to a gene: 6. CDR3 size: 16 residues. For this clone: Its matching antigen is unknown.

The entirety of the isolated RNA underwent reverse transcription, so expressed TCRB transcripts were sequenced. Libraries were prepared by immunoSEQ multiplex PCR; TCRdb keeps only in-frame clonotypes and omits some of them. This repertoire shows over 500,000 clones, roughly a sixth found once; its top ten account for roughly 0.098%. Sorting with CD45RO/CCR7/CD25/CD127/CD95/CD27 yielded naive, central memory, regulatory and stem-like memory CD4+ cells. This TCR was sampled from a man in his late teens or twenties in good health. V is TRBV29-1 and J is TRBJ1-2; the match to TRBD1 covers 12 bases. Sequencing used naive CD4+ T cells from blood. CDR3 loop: CSVGGQGARPNYGYTF. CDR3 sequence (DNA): TGCAGCGTTGGGGGACAGGGGGCGAGGCCTAACTATGGCTACACCTTC.